The 20 T cell receptor beta chains given below trace back to one sample, sequenced in a study of T cells after yellow fever vaccination. A single record per CDR3 protein comes from TCRdb applying MiXCR to the 5' RACE reads. Among about 400,000 distinct CDR3 sequences listed, about 6% were seen once. Source: PBMCs, taken 5 days after the yellow fever booster vaccination. These receptors were obtained from a man under 40 who received the YFV17D yellow fever vaccine.

The chain is built from TRBV4-1 and TRBJ1-4; D is possibly TRBD1 (5 bases). Looked up from germline, CDR1 is MGHRA and CDR2 is YSYEKL. Trimming left V 3 bases short and J 0 bases short, with 11 bases between. CDR3 length: 16 residues. DNA for the CDR3: TGCGCCAGCAGCCAGATTGACAGAACAACTAATGAAAAACTGTTTTTT. It translates to CASSQIDRTTNEKLFF.

With regard to this clonotype: One end of the junction does not line up with germline, which may come from a read error. The J gene is TRBJ2-7, the V gene TRBV5-4; 10 nucleotides agree with TRBD1. This CDR3 comprises 14 residues. From germline, CDR1 is SGHNT and CDR2 YYREEE (reference sequence). CDR3 amino acids: CASSLDRGNYEQYF. For the CDR3, the DNA is TGTGCCAGCAGTTTGGACAGGGGGAACTACGAGCAGTACTTC.

The chain uses TRBV7-2 and TRBJ2-2, with 9 bases aligning to TRBD2. CDR3 size: 17 residues. After removal of 1 base from V and 6 bases from J, the junction contained 9 bases not matched to a gene. Per germline, CDR1 SGHTA and CDR2 FQGNSA. The CDR3 coding sequence is TGTGCCAGCAGCTTAGACGCGGGAGGGGGTTTGGCCGGGGAGCTGTTTTTT. It codes for CASSLDAGGGLAGELFF.

V usage is TRBV6-1 and J usage is TRBJ2-7, with TRBD2 identical over 11 bases. This CDR3 has 16 residues. V lost 5 bases, J lost 0 bases, and 6 bases stayed unmatched. Germline V gene data show CDR1 as MNHNS and CDR2 as SASEGT. The CDR3, as DNA: TGTGCCAGCAGTCCACGACTAGCGGGACCCTCCTACGAGCAGTACTTC. This gives the protein CASSPRLAGPSYEQYF.

In its sample, this clonotype was seen many times. The rearrangement uses TRBV5-5 and TRBJ2-7; no firm D call. The CDR3 runs 14 residues. Germline V CDR1 and CDR2: SGHKS, YYEKEE (reference sequence). V was cut by 2 bases and J by 0 bases, with 9 bases left in between. The CDR3 bases are TGTGCCAGCAGCTTATCCTCGAGCTCCTACGAGCAGTACTTC. This encodes CASSLSSSSYEQYF.

The chain recombines TRBV12-3 or TRBV12-4 with TRBJ2-1; 9 bases agree with TRBD2. Trimming cost V 5 bases and J 9 bases; bases outside gene matches: 17. The CDR3 has 17 amino acids. CDR3 in amino acids: CASSTEPGTSMFTEQFF. The CDR3, as DNA: TGTGCCAGCAGTACCGAACCCGGGACTAGCATGTTCACTGAGCAGTTCTTC.

This clonotype came up many times. This chain connects TRBV7-8 to TRBJ2-2; 9 nucleotides match TRBD1. The germline gives CDR1 SGHVS, CDR2 FQNEAQ. CDR3 length equals 14 residues. The V and J ends lost 4 bases and 6 bases, in that order; junction bases with no gene match: 3. In DNA form, the CDR3 reads TGTGCCAGCAGCTCACGACAGGGGGCCGGGGAGCTGTTTTTT. Translating gives CASSSRQGAGELFF.

The chain employs TRBV30 and TRBJ2-2; TRBD1 might be the D (5 bases). The CDR3 loop spans 13 amino acids. Germline CDR1 is GTSNPN and CDR2 is SVGIG (reference sequence). Trimming left V 6 bases short and J 0 bases short, with 8 bases between. The CDR3 loop reads CACRTPNTGELFF. The CDR3 DNA reads TGTGCCTGCAGGACACCGAACACCGGGGAGCTGTTTTTT.

This clonotype was seen a few times. This chain joins TRBV4-3 and TRBJ1-2; 7 positions match TRBD1. Per germline, CDR1 LGHNA and CDR2 YSLEER. V lost 0 bases and J lost 8; bases outside the gene matches: 12. CDR3 size: 16 residues. The CDR3 region is CASSQDSSGGGGGYTF. CDR3 in DNA: TGCGCCAGCAGCCAAGATTCTTCAGGGGGAGGAGGAGGCTACACCTTC.

This clonotype was recorded at least ten times. This sequence joins TRBV5-1 and TRBJ2-7; TRBD2 agrees at 9 bases. The CDR3 has 15 amino acids. V was clipped by 3 bases and J by 4 bases; unmatched bases: 8. Germline V gene sequence: CDR1 SGHRS, CDR2 YFSETQ. In nucleotides, the CDR3 is TGCGCCAGCAGCTCAACCGGGACTAGCAAATACGAGCAGTACTTC. This codes for CASSSTGTSKYEQYF.

Ten or more counts support this clonotype. The CDR3 sequence: CASSLVFVGELFF. For the CDR3, the DNA is TGTGCCAGCAGCTTAGTGTTTGTCGGGGAGCTGTTTTTT. The V call is TRBV7-8, the J call TRBJ2-2; no firm D call. V was shortened by 1 base and J by 7 bases, with 7 bases between the two germline ends. Germline V gives CDR1 SGHVS, CDR2 FQNEAQ. This CDR3 has 13 residues.

The table lists this clonotype with a few counts. This sequence joins TRBV7-2 and TRBJ1-2; the D is unclear. Germline CDR1 SGHTA, CDR2 FQGNSA. Trimming cost V 1 base and J 8 bases, with 14 bases left between them. CDR3 length: 14 amino acids. Written as DNA, the CDR3 is TGTGCCAGCAGCTTAGGGGGAATTGGATACGGCTACACCTTC. This encodes CASSLGGIGYGYTF.

At least ten counts were recorded for this clonotype. The chain carries TRBV29-1 and TRBJ2-3; D not certain. V was cut by 4 bases and J by 6 bases, with 8 bases left in between. CDR3 length equals 11 residues. Germline V gene data show CDR1 as SQVTM and CDR2 as ANQGSEA. Here the CDR3 reads CSVGSLDTQYF. The CDR3 nucleotides are TGCAGCGTTGGTTCATTGGATACGCAGTATTTT.

This clonotype was detected only a few times. The chain couples TRBV7-3 to TRBJ2-3; no firm D call. V was pared by 5 bases and J by 4 bases, with 13 bases between. Germline values: CDR1 SGHTA, CDR2 FQGTGA. CDR3 length: 14 amino acids. The CDR3 is CASSQAGPSDTQYF. The CDR3 nucleotides are TGTGCCAGCAGCCAAGCTGGACCCTCAGATACGCAGTATTTT. Full variable domain (outside the CDR3, taken from reference TRBV7-3 and TRBJ2-3): GAGVSQTPSNKVTEKGKYVELRCDPISGHTALYWYRQSLGQGPEFLIYFQGTGAADDSGLPNDRFFAVRPEGSVSTLKIQRTERGDSAVYLCASSQAGPSDTQYFGPGTRLTVL.

This clonotype was picked up many times. The V gene is TRBV28, the J gene TRBJ2-3; 13 bases are shared with TRBD2. The V segment lost 3 bases and the J segment 4 bases; nucleotides outside the gene matches: 13. Germline loops: CDR1 MDHEN, CDR2 SYDVKM. This CDR3 has 19 residues. DNA for the CDR3: TGTGCCAGCAGTTTGAGAAAAGGTGGACTAGCGGGAGTGGCAGATACGCAGTATTTT. As protein: CASSLRKGGLAGVADTQYF.

In this sample, this clonotype turned up many times. This chain uses TRBV12-3 or TRBV12-4 with TRBJ2-7; a possible D gene is TRBD2 (6 bases). This CDR3 is 15 amino acids long. The V end lost 3 bases, the J end lost 6 bases, and 18 bases lay between the germline ends. The CDR3 protein is CASSFLGLPQGEQYF. DNA of the CDR3: TGTGCCAGCAGTTTTCTGGGACTCCCTCAGGGCGAGCAGTACTTC.

This clonotype was seen ten or more times. V usage is TRBV7-2 and J usage is TRBJ2-7; D possibly corresponds to TRBD1 (5 bases). V lost 5 bases to trimming and J lost 3 bases, with 17 bases between them. This CDR3 spans 15 amino acids. The V gene's germline CDR1 is SGHTA and CDR2 FQGNSA. The CDR3: CASSNYRTKSYEQYF. CDR3 in DNA: TGTGCCAGCAGCAACTACCGGACAAAGAGCTACGAGCAGTACTTC. Based on the CDR3 plus reference TRBV7-2 and TRBJ2-7, the full variable domain is GAGVSQSPSNKVTEKGKDVELRCDPISGHTALYWYRQSLGQGLEFLIYFQGNSAPDKSGLPSDRFSAERTGGSVSTLTIQRTQQEDSAVYLCASSNYRTKSYEQYFGPGTRLTVT.

This clonotype came up many times. The chain combines TRBV20-1 with TRBJ2-3; tentatively, D is TRBD2 (6 bases). Germline CDR1 is DFQATT and CDR2 is SNEGSKA (reference sequence). Trimming took 5 bases from V and 4 from J, leaving 13 bases between them. This CDR3 has 13 amino acids. CDR3 in amino acids: CSAEKTRADTQYF. The DNA of the CDR3 is TGCAGTGCTGAAAAGACTAGGGCAGATACGCAGTATTTT.

This clonotype was seen more than once but under ten times. The chain employs TRBV12-3 or TRBV12-4 and TRBJ2-7; the D is unclear. This CDR3 spans 14 amino acids. The germline V and J ends were trimmed by 3 bases and 0 bases, with 9 bases remaining between them. The CDR3 sequence is CASSFGGDSYEQYF. DNA of the CDR3: TGTGCCAGCAGTTTCGGCGGAGACTCCTACGAGCAGTACTTC.

Only a few counts were recorded for this clonotype. The chain employs TRBV19 and TRBJ2-2; 10 positions match TRBD2. The V segment lost 6 bases and the J segment 5 bases; nucleotides outside the gene matches: 6. The CDR3 sequence is 15 residues long. Germline assignment: CDR1 LNHDA and CDR2 SQIVND (reference sequence). In nucleotides, the CDR3 is TGTGCCAGTAGGTGGGGGACTAGCGAAACCGGGGAGCTGTTTTTT. This gives the protein CASRWGTSETGELFF. The full variable domain, in which reference TRBV19 and TRBJ2-2 provide the parts outside the CDR3, is DGGITQSPKYLFRKEGQNVTLSCEQNLNHDAMYWYRQDPGQGLRLIYYSQIVNDFQKGDIAEGYSVSREKKESFPLTVTSAQKNPTAFYLCASRWGTSETGELFFGEGSRLTVL.